This TCR beta chain was sequenced during a study of shared clonotypes between healthy human individuals. General study findings and limits: A handful of donors held around 5% of naive CD4 clonotypes in common.

Germline values: CDR1 MNHEY, CDR2 SVGAGI. CDR3 length equals 15 residues. V lost 7 bases to trimming and J lost 4 bases; unmatched junction nucleotides: 9. Points on this clone: Its antigen is still unknown.

Authors' data handling: ImmunoSEQ output lacked quality scores and full-length reads, limiting matched filtering. The method was immunoSEQ multiplex PCR; TCRdb's version includes in-frame clones alone and lacks a portion of them. Clonal size and the V and J genes are those of that table, whereas D and trimming came from the DNA. The data hold roughly 2.4 million clones, with about 94% observed a single time. The V call is TRBV6-5, the J call TRBJ1-2; 10 bases map to TRBD1. This TCR derives from a young man in good health. Sample: naive CD4+ T cells sorted from blood. The subset was: CD45RA+ positively selected. The CDR3, as DNA: TGTGCCAGCAACCGGGGAGACAGGGGGCCCTATGGCTACACCTTC. It codes for CASNRGDRGPYGYTF.